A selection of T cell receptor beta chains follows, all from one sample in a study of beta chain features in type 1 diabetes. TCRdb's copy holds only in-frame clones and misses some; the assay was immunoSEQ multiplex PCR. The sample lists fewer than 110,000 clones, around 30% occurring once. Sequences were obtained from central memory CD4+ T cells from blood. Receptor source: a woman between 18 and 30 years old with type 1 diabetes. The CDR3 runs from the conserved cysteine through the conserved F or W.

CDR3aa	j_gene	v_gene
CASSLAGRAYEQYF	TRBJ2-7	TRBV5-1
CASSVGTSGRDFEETQYF	TRBJ2-5	TRBV5-1
CASSNPEGGRAEAFF	TRBJ1-1	TRBV19
CASSGGTSDEGEQFF	TRBJ2-1	TRBV5-8
CASSVGGGAYNEQFF	TRBJ2-1	TRBV9
CASSHGGELFF	TRBJ2-2	TRBV11-2
CAWSSLAQETQYF	TRBJ2-5	TRBV30
CASSDRDGLAGKPTDTQYF	TRBJ2-3	TRBV5-1
CASRPTGAYGYTF	TRBJ1-2	TRBV6-1
CAWSAKGQGSEQYF	TRBJ2-7	TRBV30
CASSPGGLVYGYTF	TRBJ1-2	TRBV11-2
CASSRNQGAQGGGELFF	TRBJ2-2	TRBV7-3
CASSLGASYEQYF	TRBJ2-7	TRBV5-1
CASSQAQRDTDTQYF	TRBJ2-3	TRBV14
CASSPRTSLDEQFF	TRBJ2-1	TRBV11-2
CASSPAAYNEQFF	TRBJ2-1	TRBV18
CASSPPEGAGSPEAFF	TRBJ1-1	TRBV11-2
CASTLGGLKGAGELFF	TRBJ2-2	TRBV27
CASSLWGARKETQYF	TRBJ2-5	TRBV28
CSVQGGGNEQFF	TRBJ2-1	TRBV29-1
CASSLGDRGEQFF	TRBJ2-1	TRBV5-1
CASSYTGQPFGNTIYF	TRBJ1-3	TRBV6-5
CASSGTQGTEAFF	TRBJ1-1	TRBV5-1
CASSLDGGVRQNEQFF	TRBJ2-1	TRBV7-8
CASSVSGTSGTGELFF	TRBJ2-2	TRBV9